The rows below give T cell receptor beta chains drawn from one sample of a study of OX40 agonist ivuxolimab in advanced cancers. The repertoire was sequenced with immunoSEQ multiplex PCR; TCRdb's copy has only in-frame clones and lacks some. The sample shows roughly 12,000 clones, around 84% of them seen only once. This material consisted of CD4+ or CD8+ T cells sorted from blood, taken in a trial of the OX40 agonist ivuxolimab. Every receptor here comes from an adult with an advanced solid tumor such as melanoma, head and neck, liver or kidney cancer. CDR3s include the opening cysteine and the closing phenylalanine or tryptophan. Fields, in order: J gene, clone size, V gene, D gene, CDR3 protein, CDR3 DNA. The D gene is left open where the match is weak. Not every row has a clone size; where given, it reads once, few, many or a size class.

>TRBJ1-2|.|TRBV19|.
CASSIAGISYGYTF
TGTGCCAGTAGTATTGCCGGAATTTCATATGGCTACACCTTC
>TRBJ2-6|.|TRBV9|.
CASSTPRDSSGANVLTF
TGTGCCAGCAGCACCCCCAGGGATAGCTCTGGGGCCAACGTCCTGACTTTC
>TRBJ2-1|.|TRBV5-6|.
CASSLARGNRAYNEQFF
TGTGCCAGCAGCTTGGCCCGGGGGAACAGGGCCTACAATGAGCAGTTCTTC
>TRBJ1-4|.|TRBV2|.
CASSVRNLNEKLFF
TGTGCCAGCAGTGTCAGGAACCTTAATGAAAAACTGTTTTTT
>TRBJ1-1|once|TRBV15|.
CATSREGMNTEAFF
TGTGCCACCAGCAGGGAGGGGATGAACACTGAAGCTTTCTTT
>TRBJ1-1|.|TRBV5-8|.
CASSLATEGTEAFF
TGTGCCAGCAGCTTGGCGACAGAGGGCACTGAAGCTTTCTTT
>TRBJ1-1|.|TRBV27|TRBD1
CASSPRTGGMNTEAFF
TGTGCCAGCAGTCCACGGACAGGGGGTATGAACACTGAAGCTTTCTTT
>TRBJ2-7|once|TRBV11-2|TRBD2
CASSLVAGVYEQYF
TGTGCCAGCAGCTTAGTAGCGGGGGTTTACGAGCAGTACTTC
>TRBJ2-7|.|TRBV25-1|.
CASSEFGENYEQYF
TGTGCCAGCAGTGAATTTGGGGAAAACTACGAGCAGTACTTC
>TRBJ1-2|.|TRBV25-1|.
CASSEYNGLNYGYTF
TGTGCCAGCAGTGAATATAACGGATTAAACTATGGCTACACCTTC
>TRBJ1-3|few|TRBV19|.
CASTLLSGNTIYF
TGTGCCAGTACCCTTCTCTCTGGAAACACCATATATTTT
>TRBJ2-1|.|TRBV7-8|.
CASSPTTGRDEQFF
TGTGCCAGCAGCCCCACGACAGGGAGGGATGAGCAGTTCTTC
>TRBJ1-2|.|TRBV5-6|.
CASSLMGYGYTF
TGTGCCAGCAGCTTGATGGGATATGGCTACACCTTC
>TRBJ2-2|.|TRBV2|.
CASSDTFGGELFF
TGTGCCAGCAGTGATACGTTTGGCGGGGAGCTGTTTTTT
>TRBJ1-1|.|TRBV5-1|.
CASSLSGGLNTEAFF
TGCGCCAGCAGCTTGTCCGGGGGACTGAACACTGAAGCTTTCTTT
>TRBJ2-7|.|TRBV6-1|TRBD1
CASSLGTETYEQYF
TGTGCCAGCAGTCTCGGGACAGAGACCTACGAGCAGTACTTC
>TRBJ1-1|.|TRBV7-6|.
CASSSPGGENTEAFF
TGTGCCAGCAGCTCTCCCGGGGGGGAGAACACTGAAGCTTTCTTT
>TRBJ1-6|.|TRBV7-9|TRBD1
CASSLSQGALNSPLHF
TGTGCCAGCAGCTTATCTCAGGGGGCATTGAATTCACCCCTCCACTTT
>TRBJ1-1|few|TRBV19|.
CASSMRRDTEAFF
TGTGCCAGTAGTATGAGACGGGACACTGAAGCTTTCTTT
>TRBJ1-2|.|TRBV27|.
CASRPSTGTSGFYGYTF
TGTGCCAGCAGACCCTCCACCGGGACATCGGGATTCTATGGCTACACCTTC
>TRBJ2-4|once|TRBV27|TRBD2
CASSPLVSGGLVKNIQYF
TGTGCCAGCAGTCCCCTAGTGTCGGGGGGGCTAGTCAAAAACATTCAGTACTTC
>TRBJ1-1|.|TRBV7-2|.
CASSSYRGTEAFF
TGTGCCAGCAGCTCATATAGGGGCACTGAAGCTTTCTTT
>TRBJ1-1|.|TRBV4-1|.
CASSQDPDGVLEAFF
TGCGCCAGCAGCCAAGATCCGGACGGGGTCCTTGAAGCTTTCTTT
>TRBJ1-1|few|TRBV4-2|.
CASSQARGGGTEAFF
TGTGCCAGCAGCCAGGCAAGAGGAGGTGGGACTGAAGCTTTCTTT
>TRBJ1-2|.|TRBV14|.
CASSPTGNYGYTF
TGTGCCAGCAGCCCGACGGGAAACTATGGCTACACCTTC
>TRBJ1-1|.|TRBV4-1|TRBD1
CASSQVGTGAPDTEAFF
TGCGCCAGCAGCCAAGTTGGGACAGGCGCCCCTGACACTGAAGCTTTCTTT
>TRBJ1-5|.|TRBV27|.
CASTKTGPNQPQHF
TGTGCCAGCACCAAAACAGGGCCCAATCAGCCCCAGCATTTT
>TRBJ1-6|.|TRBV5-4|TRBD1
CASGKETGALNSPLHF
TGTGCCAGCGGAAAGGAGACAGGGGCCCTTAATTCACCCCTCCACTTT
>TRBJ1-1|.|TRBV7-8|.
CASSLRVTEAFF
TGTGCCAGCAGCTTAAGGGTAACTGAAGCTTTCTTT
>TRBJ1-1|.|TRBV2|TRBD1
CASSQGGQGNTEAFF
TGTGCCAGCAGCCAGGGGGGACAGGGAAACACTGAAGCTTTCTTT
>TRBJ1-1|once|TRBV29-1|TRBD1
CSVDTDRDTEAFF
TGCAGCGTCGACACGGACAGGGACACTGAAGCTTTCTTT
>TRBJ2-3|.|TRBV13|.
CASSQGWDTQYF
TGTGCCAGCAGCCAGGGGTGGGATACGCAGTATTTT
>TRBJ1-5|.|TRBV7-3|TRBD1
CASSDRASNQPQHF
TGTGCCAGCAGTGACAGGGCCTCCAATCAGCCCCAGCATTTT